Described below is a single T cell receptor beta chain sequence and its context. Germline CDR1 and CDR2: LNHDA and SQIVND (reference sequence). This CDR3 contains 15 residues. Trimming shortened V by 5 bases and J by 0 bases, and 11 bases separated the two germline ends. This record belongs to a study of blood T cell repertoires in COVID-19. About the study: Samples came from the United States, Italy and Spain, spanning acute and convalescent COVID-19.

The assay was immunoSEQ multiplex PCR, and TCRdb's table has in-frame clones only and misses some. This sample has around 270,000 clones, with around four fifths found just once. This chain links TRBV19 with TRBJ1-5, with D maybe TRBD1 (6 bases). The receptor was derived from a man between 60 and 75 years old with acute or convalescent COVID-19. Sequenced material: peripheral blood. DNA of the CDR3: TGTGCCAGTAGTCCTCGGACAGCTAGCAATCAGCCCCAGCATTTT. Translated: CASSPRTASNQPQHF.